Listed here are 30 T cell receptor beta chains from one sample, sequenced in a study of blood T cell repertoires in COVID-19. Sequencing used immunoSEQ multiplex PCR; TCRdb keeps in-frame clones, though not all of them. This table has about 43,000 clones, 86% appearing once. The sequencing input was peripheral blood. All receptors derive from a man between 60 and 75 years old with active COVID-19.

The chain couples TRBV18 to TRBJ1-1; D gene ambiguous. Germline V gene data show CDR1 as KGHSH and CDR2 as LQKENI. This CDR3 has 13 residues. V dropped 6 bases and J dropped 1 base, with 9 bases sitting between them. This CDR3 is CASSQNGNTEAFF. CDR3 nucleotide sequence: TGTGCCAGCTCCCAAAACGGGAACACTGAAGCTTTCTTT.

The V call is TRBV9, the J call TRBJ2-1; 11 nucleotides align to TRBD2. J gave up 4 bases and V 3 bases, and 9 bases lay outside the gene matches. The CDR3 is 17 amino acids. CDR1 SGDLS and CDR2 YYNGEE come from the germline V gene. As DNA, the CDR3 is TGTGCCAGCAGCGAGCCACCGACTAGCGGGAATTACAATGAGCAGTTCTTC. Protein: CASSEPPTSGNYNEQFF.

This clone showed up just once. The V gene is TRBV30, the J gene TRBJ2-6; tentative D call: TRBD1 (6 bases). CDR1 and CDR2 from the germline V gene are GTSNPN and SVGIG (reference sequence). The germline V and J ends were trimmed by 6 bases and 1 base, with 10 bases remaining between them. The CDR3 spans 14 residues. The CDR3 spells CACQGGSGANVLTF. The CDR3, as DNA: TGTGCCTGCCAAGGGGGATCTGGGGCCAACGTCCTGACTTTC. Based on the CDR3 plus reference TRBV30 and TRBJ2-6, the full variable domain is SQTIHQWPATLVQPVGSPLSLECTVEGTSNPNLYWYRQAAGRGLQLLFYSVGIGQISSEVPQNLSASRPQDRQFILSSKKLLLSDSGFYLCACQGGSGANVLTFGAGSRLTVL.

V and J are TRBV5-1 and TRBJ2-1; TRBD2 aligns across 7 bases. Germline V gene sequence: CDR1 SGHRS, CDR2 YFSETQ. V was clipped by 0 bases and J by 3 bases; unmatched bases: 3. This CDR3 spans 15 amino acids. CDR3 region: CASSLGSSGYNEQFF. CDR3 nucleotides: TGCGCCAGCAGCTTGGGGTCTAGCGGCTACAATGAGCAGTTCTTC. Filled out from reference TRBV5-1 and TRBJ2-1, the complete variable domain reads KAGVTQTPRYLIKTRGQQVTLSCSPISGHRSVSWYQQTPGQGLQFLFEYFSETQRNKGNFPGRFSGRQFSNSRSEMNVSTLELGDSALYLCASSLGSSGYNEQFFGPGTRLTVL.

In nucleotides, the CDR3 is TGTGCCAGCAGCGGGAATGTCGACACAGGGAACACTGAAGCTTTCTTT. It yields the protein CASSGNVDTGNTEAFF. The chain recombines TRBV7-9 with TRBJ1-1; TRBD1 is a possible D gene (5 bases). The CDR3 consists of 16 residues. CDR1 is SEHNR, CDR2 FQNEAQ, per germline (reference sequence). V shed 5 bases and J shed 1 base, with 17 bases lying between them.

CDR3 nucleotide sequence: TGCGCCAGCAGCCAATTAGTTGGGGCTGGCGAGCAGTACTTC. It encodes CASSQLVGAGEQYF. This chain joins TRBV4-3 and TRBJ2-7; D is possibly TRBD1 (5 bases). CDR1 and CDR2 (germline): LGHNA, YSLEER. With 2 bases removed from V and 6 bases from J, the gap between germline ends came to 14 bases. CDR3 length equals 14 residues.

The CDR3 loop is CASSQAFGDSGELFF. The CDR3 nucleotides are TGTGCCAGCAGCCAAGCGTTCGGGGACAGCGGGGAGCTGTTTTTT. The genes are TRBV4-2 and TRBJ2-2, with TRBD1 matching 7 bases. The germline gives CDR1 LGHNA, CDR2 YNFKEQ. The CDR3 totals 15 residues. The junction had 6 bases not matched to a gene; V was cut back by 1 base and J by 7 bases.

The CDR3: CASTERKGLAGGEETQYF. CDR3 coding DNA: TGCGCCAGCACCGAGCGAAAGGGACTAGCGGGAGGGGAAGAGACCCAGTACTTC. The chain has TRBV5-1 and TRBJ2-5; 16 bases match TRBD2. In germline, CDR1 is SGHRS, CDR2 YFSETQ. CDR3 length equals 18 residues. The V gene end was trimmed by 6 bases and the J gene end by 3 bases; junction bases not matched to a gene: 11.

This clone appeared once. V and J are TRBV6-2 or TRBV6-3 and TRBJ1-5; D gene unclear. Germline CDR1 and CDR2: MNHEY and SVGEGT. Deletions cut 5 bases from V and 2 bases from J, with 16 bases between. There are 16 residues in the CDR3. The CDR3 nucleotides read TGTGCCAGCAGTGCCGGACTCCTAGGCGGCAATCAGCCCCAGCATTTT. Its translation is CASSAGLLGGNQPQHF.

The chain recombines TRBV7-2 with TRBJ2-7; tentatively, D is TRBD2 (5 bases). Germline V lookup: CDR1 SGHTA, CDR2 FQGNSA. The CDR3 consists of 17 residues. The V end was cut by 5 bases, the J end by 2 bases, with 22 bases between. The CDR3 spells CASSPHLEAFGTYEQYF. CDR3 DNA sequence: TGTGCCAGCAGCCCCCACCTAGAGGCCTTCGGGACCTACGAGCAGTACTTC.

The chain carries TRBV18 and TRBJ2-7, with TRBD1 identical over 9 bases. Looked up from germline, CDR1 is KGHSH and CDR2 is LQKENI. V lost 0 bases and J lost 6; bases outside the gene matches: 6. The CDR3 is 15 residues long. The CDR3 is CASSPPTGGGGEQYF. The CDR3 nucleotides read TGTGCCAGCTCACCACCGACAGGGGGGGGAGGCGAGCAGTACTTC.

This clone counts as medium-sized. As DNA, the CDR3 is TGTGCCAGCAGCCTCAGGGTGGACGAGCAGTACTTC. This gives the protein CASSLRVDEQYF. This sequence joins TRBV7-9 and TRBJ2-7; possible D gene TRBD1, 5 bases. The CDR3 sequence is 12 residues long. CDR1 SEHNR and CDR2 FQNEAQ come from the germline V gene (reference sequence). The V and J ends lost 5 bases and 5 bases respectively, with 10 bases between them.

This clone appeared once. J is TRBJ2-2 and V is TRBV7-2; TRBD2 aligns across 8 bases. CDR1 is SGHTA and CDR2 is FQGNSA in the germline V gene. This CDR3 contains 18 residues. Losses at the gene ends were 2 bases for V and 3 bases for J; bases not matched to a gene: 11. The CDR3 here is CASSLNKREFVYTGELFF. CDR3 DNA: TGTGCCAGCAGCTTAAATAAGCGGGAGTTTGTGTACACCGGGGAGCTGTTTTTT. Complete variable domain (other parts from reference TRBV7-2 and TRBJ2-2): GAGVSQSPSNKVTEKGKDVELRCDPISGHTALYWYRQSLGQGLEFLIYFQGNSAPDKSGLPSDRFSAERTGGSVSTLTIQRTQQEDSAVYLCASSLNKREFVYTGELFFGEGSRLTVL.

The chain joins TRBV2 to TRBJ2-5, with D maybe TRBD2 (6 bases). The CDR3 is 14 residues long. In germline, CDR1 is SNHLY, CDR2 FYNNEI. The V end lost 8 bases, the J end lost 0 bases, and 13 bases lay between the germline ends. The CDR3 DNA reads TGTGCCAGCGAGTTAGCGGCGTACCAAGAGACCCAGTACTTC. Amino acid sequence: CASELAAYQETQYF.

The V gene is TRBV6-5, the J gene TRBJ1-6; the match to TRBD1 covers 8 bases. The trim removed 5 bases at V and 7 bases at J, leaving 4 bases unmatched. The CDR3 spans 14 residues. CDR1 is MNHEY and CDR2 is SVGAGI in the germline V gene. CDR3 region: CASSPRTGNSPLHF. The DNA of the CDR3 is TGTGCCAGCAGTCCCCGGACAGGGAATTCACCCCTCCACTTT.

This clone was seen just once. This chain links TRBV5-4 with TRBJ1-1; tentative D call: TRBD1 (5 bases). The CDR3 covers 14 residues. V gave up 5 bases and J gave up 1 base, with 12 bases separating them. Germline CDR1 SGHNT, CDR2 YYREEE (reference sequence). The CDR3 spells CASSSSGGNTEAFF. The CDR3 DNA follows: TGTGCCAGCAGTTCGTCGGGGGGGAACACTGAAGCTTTCTTT.

This sequence joins TRBV16 and TRBJ2-1; 12 positions match TRBD2. Trimming at V came to 3 bases and at J to 1 base, leaving 7 bases not matched to a gene. The germline gives CDR1 KGHSY, CDR2 FQNENV. This CDR3 has 18 residues. The CDR3 DNA reads TGTGCCAGCAGCCATCCTCTAGCGGGAGGGTTATCCTACAATGAGCAGTTCTTC. It specifies CASSHPLAGGLSYNEQFF.

On this clone: The same CDR3 arises from other DNA sequences in this sample as well. The rearrangement uses TRBV3-1 (or the pseudogene TRBV3-2) and TRBJ2-7; D unclear. This CDR3 contains 12 residues. Trimming took off 4 bases at V and 0 bases at J, with 4 bases between the two ends. Germline V lookup: CDR1 LGHDT, CDR2 YNNKEL (reference sequence). The CDR3 is CASSRSSYEQYF. DNA of the CDR3: TGTGCCAGCAGCCGTAGCTCCTACGAGCAGTACTTC.

The rearrangement links TRBV7-8 to TRBJ1-2; D may be TRBD1 (5 bases). CDR3 length equals 16 residues. CDR1 is SGHVS, CDR2 FQNEAQ, per germline. Trimming cost V 4 bases and J 5 bases, with 20 bases left between them. CDR3 in DNA: TGTGCCAGCAGCTACGCCCGGGCGGGGCTGGGGTATGGCTACACCTTC. Translated: CASSYARAGLGYGYTF.

This chain links TRBV2 with TRBJ2-5; 10 nucleotides agree with TRBD2. The CDR3 has 15 amino acids. V lost 7 bases and J lost 0; bases outside the gene matches: 5. The germline CDR1 and CDR2 sequences are SNHLY and FYNNEI. The CDR3 DNA sequence: TGTGCCAGCACCCCACTAGCGGGGAACCAAGAGACCCAGTACTTC. Translated: CASTPLAGNQETQYF. The entire variable domain, with the rest obtained from reference TRBV2 and TRBJ2-5, is as follows: EPEVTQTPSHQVTQMGQEVILRCVPISNHLYFYWYRQILGQKVEFLVSFYNNEISEKSEIFDDQFSVERPDGSNFTLKIRSTKLEDSAMYFCASTPLAGNQETQYFGPGTRLLVL.

The J gene is TRBJ2-3, the V gene TRBV5-1, with 7 bases that match TRBD1. This CDR3 spans 14 amino acids. Germline assignment: CDR1 SGHRS and CDR2 YFSETQ. The ends lost 1 base at V and 5 bases at J; junction bases unmatched: 4. CDR3 in DNA: TGCGCCAGCAGCTTGACAGGGGATAGAGATACGCAGTATTTT. This sequence encodes CASSLTGDRDTQYF.

The chain employs TRBV7-2 and TRBJ2-1, with 9 bases identical to TRBD2. The CDR3 has 15 amino acids. Germline CDR1 is SGHTA and CDR2 is FQGNSA. J was trimmed by 3 bases and V by 3 bases; bases with no gene match: 3. Written as DNA, the CDR3 is TGTGCCAGCAGCTTCTTAGCGGGAGTCTACAATGAGCAGTTCTTC. It specifies CASSFLAGVYNEQFF.

The J gene is TRBJ2-5, the V gene TRBV19; possible D gene TRBD1, 7 bases. V shed 1 base and J shed 5 bases, with 14 bases lying between them. CDR1 is LNHDA, CDR2 SQIVND, per germline (reference sequence). The CDR3 is 15 amino acids. The CDR3 loop is CASSIGGGGRETQYF. The CDR3 region has the DNA TGTGCCAGTAGTATAGGAGGAGGGGGCAGGGAGACCCAGTACTTC.

CDR3 bases: TGTGCCAGCAGCCTAGGACTAGCGGGAGCAGATGAGCAGTTCTTC. This translates into CASSLGLAGADEQFF. J is TRBJ2-1 and V is TRBV7-2; 13 bases fit TRBD2. J gave up 8 bases and V 5 bases, and 6 bases lay outside the gene matches. The CDR3 loop spans 15 amino acids. Germline lookup yields CDR1 SGHTA and CDR2 FQGNSA. The whole variable domain, remainder taken from reference TRBV7-2 and TRBJ2-1, is GAGVSQSPSNKVTEKGKDVELRCDPISGHTALYWYRQSLGQGLEFLIYFQGNSAPDKSGLPSDRFSAERTGGSVSTLTIQRTQQEDSAVYLCASSLGLAGADEQFFGPGTRLTVL.

The chain has TRBV11-2 and TRBJ2-3; D is ambiguous. Germline V gives CDR1 SGHAT, CDR2 FQNNGV. Trimming shortened V by 4 bases and J by 0 bases, and 11 bases separated the two germline ends. There are 15 residues in the CDR3. The CDR3 coding sequence is TGTGCCAGCAGCTATATGGGCCTTAGCACAGATACGCAGTATTTT. As protein: CASSYMGLSTDTQYF. Full variable domain (rest looked up from reference TRBV11-2 and TRBJ2-3): EAGVAQSPRYKIIEKRQSVAFWCNPISGHATLYWYQQILGQGPKLLIQFQNNGVVDDSQLPKDRFSAERLKGVDSTLKIQPAKLEDSAVYLCASSYMGLSTDTQYFGPGTRLTVL.

The chain joins TRBV5-6 to TRBJ2-7, with 8 bases aligning to TRBD1. The germline gives CDR1 SGHDT, CDR2 YYEEEE. J was trimmed by 11 bases and V by 0 bases; bases with no gene match: 13. The CDR3 is 15 residues long. In DNA form, the CDR3 reads TGTGCCAGCAGCTTGGGACAGGGGAATCCCTCTGAGGAGTACTTC. This gives the protein CASSLGQGNPSEEYF.

The chain joins TRBV4-3 to TRBJ2-3; TRBD2 aligns across 7 bases. V shed 4 bases and J 0 bases; nucleotides not matched to a gene: 4. Germline CDR1 reads LGHNA; CDR2 reads YSLEER. This CDR3 region has 15 residues. The DNA of the CDR3 is TGCGCCAGCAGCCCAAGCGGGACTAGCACAGATACGCAGTATTTT. Its protein product is CASSPSGTSTDTQYF.

There are a few counts of this clone. V usage is TRBV6-6 and J usage is TRBJ1-2; D unresolved. Germline V CDR1 and CDR2: MNHNY, SVGAGI (reference sequence). The V end lost 6 bases, the J end lost 14 bases, and 25 bases lay between the germline ends. This CDR3 contains 14 residues. The CDR3 loop is CASSPRLGALVRTF. The CDR3 bases are TGTGCCAGCAGCCCCCGCTTGGGAGCCCTTGTGAGAACCTTC.

This clone occurred a few times. J is TRBJ2-3 and V is TRBV4-1; 7 bases line up with TRBD2. The germline gives CDR1 MGHRA, CDR2 YSYEKL. The CDR3 has 17 residues. After removal of 4 bases from V and 3 bases from J, the junction contained 13 bases not matched to a gene. The chain's CDR3 is CASSRPPGGGRTDTQYF. The CDR3 DNA sequence: TGCGCCAGCAGCCGACCCCCGGGGGGAGGGCGTACAGATACGCAGTATTTT.

V gene TRBV12-3 or TRBV12-4 combines with J gene TRBJ2-7; D is unclear. This CDR3 is 13 amino acids long. Trimming removed 7 bases from V and 3 bases from J, with 13 bases in between. Written as DNA, the CDR3 is TGTGCCAGCACTCTCAACGCCGGCTACGAGCAGTACTTC. It translates to CASTLNAGYEQYF.